The present TCR beta chain was sequenced within a study of beta chain features in type 1 diabetes. Comments on this clone: Its antigen remains unidentified.

The isolated RNA, all of it, was reverse transcribed, so expressed TCRB transcripts were what got sequenced. Some clones are missing from TCRdb's copy, which holds only in-frame ones; the method was immunoSEQ multiplex PCR. Among approximately 600,000 clones listed, 9.5% to 15% were seen once. Study findings and constraints: Patients' naive, central memory and regulatory TCRB repertoires appeared more alike than those of healthy donors. In all four CD4+ subsets, TCRB CDR3 length was significantly, moderately reduced in type 1 diabetes.

The germline CDR1 and CDR2 sequences are SGHDN and FVKESK. This CDR3 comprises 11 residues. Trimming stripped 4 bases from V and 4 bases from J, with 2 bases between. The chain recombines TRBV14 with TRBJ2-1, with D unclear. The sequencing input was naive CD4+ T cells from blood. This receptor was taken from a man aged 30-40 years with type 1 diabetes. The CDR3, as DNA: TGTGCCAGCAGCCCGTACAATGAGCAGTTCTTC. As protein: CASSPYNEQFF.